This passage covers 31 T cell receptor beta chains from one sample sequenced in a study of Graves' ophthalmopathy and Graves' hyperthyroidism. The authors amplified TCR beta CDR3 regions, and they did so from RNA transcripts for repertoire sequencing. RT-PCR with HTBI primers came first, then second-round multiplex PCR. TCRdb processed the multiplex PCR reads anew with MiXCR; each CDR3 protein has one entry. The data contain around 600,000 distinct CDR3 sequences, about two fifths of them seen just once; the ten biggest clones take up more than 2.5%. The source material was peripheral blood. Receptors were obtained from an adult man with Graves' ophthalmopathy.

This clonotype was found many times. The rearrangement joins TRBV10-3 to TRBJ2-5, with TRBD2 matching over 7 bases. J lost 4 bases, V lost 11 bases, and 19 bases had no gene match. Germline-derived CDR1 and CDR2 are ENHRY and SYGVKD. The CDR3 runs to 16 residues. The CDR3 DNA follows: TGTGCCTTATTAACACGGACTAGTTTAGGCCCAGAGACCCAGTACTTC. It encodes CALLTRTSLGPETQYF.

CDR3 DNA: TGTGCCAGCAGGCAGGGGGCCAACGTCCTGACTTTC. This codes for CASRQGANVLTF. The chain uses TRBV6-6 and TRBJ2-6; D is ambiguous. Germline-derived CDR1 and CDR2 are MNHNY and SVGAGI (reference sequence). V lost 6 bases to trimming and J lost 4 bases, with 4 bases between them. This CDR3 is 12 amino acids long.

Many counts were recorded for this clonotype. The chain joins TRBV19 to TRBJ1-4; TRBD1 aligns across 8 bases. Germline V gene data show CDR1 as LNHDA and CDR2 as SQIVND (reference sequence). Germline trimming cut 8 bases from V and 7 bases from J; bases unmatched to any gene: 6. This CDR3 contains 13 residues. The CDR3 loop reads CASSGQGGEKLFF. The DNA of the CDR3 is TGTGCCAGTTCCGGACAGGGCGGTGAAAAACTGTTTTTT.

Details on this clonotype: Here the CDR3 omits its conserved ending phenylalanine or tryptophan, so a read error is the likely source. The DNA is omitted, as the CDR3 cannot be located on it reliably, and the CDR3 follows TCRdb's listing. The V call is TRBV7-9, the J call TRBJ1-4; the table's D call TRBD1 went unverified against the DNA. The CDR3 has 10 amino acids, counting both end residues. Germline V gene lookup returns CDR1 SEHNR and CDR2 FQNEAQ (reference sequence). The CDR3 loop reads CASSPTTGGI.

The rearrangement uses TRBV16 and TRBJ2-7, with 9 bases fitting TRBD2. Germline assignment: CDR1 KGHSY and CDR2 FQNENV. With V trimmed by 3 bases and J by 4 bases, 7 bases remained unmatched. The CDR3 totals 15 residues. The CDR3 DNA sequence: TGTGCCAGCAGCCACGCGGGAGGGCCCCATTACGAGCAGTACTTC. This sequence encodes CASSHAGGPHYEQYF.

About this clonotype itself: The junction departs from the called germline gene at one end, perhaps through a read error. The V and J genes are TRBV7-2 and TRBJ2-7; no clear D. The CDR3 is 17 amino acids. CDR1 and CDR2 (germline): SGHTA, FQGNSA. The CDR3 DNA is TGCGCCAGCAGCCATCCGCTGGCCGGGCCAAGCTCCTACGAGCAGTACTTC. Its translation: CASSHPLAGPSSYEQYF.

There are many counts of this clonotype. V and J are TRBV5-5 and TRBJ2-7, with D perhaps matching TRBD1 (5 bases). Germline assignment: CDR1 SGHKS and CDR2 YYEKEE (reference sequence). This CDR3 has 12 residues. Trimming took 4 bases from V and 4 from J, leaving 9 bases between them. The CDR3 protein is CASSHTGYEQYF. CDR3 in DNA: TGTGCCAGCAGCCACACAGGTTACGAGCAGTACTTC.

The chain recombines TRBV7-9 with TRBJ2-7; 9 bases are a match to TRBD1. V trimming: 4 bases; J trimming: 3 bases; junction bases outside the gene matches: 7. CDR3 length: 15 amino acids. The V gene's germline CDR1 is SEHNR and CDR2 FQNEAQ (reference sequence). The CDR3 spells CASSSTGTGIYEQYF. The DNA of the CDR3 is TGTGCCAGCAGCTCGACCGGGACAGGGATCTACGAGCAGTACTTC.

Concerning this clonotype: A much larger clone lies one base from this, so it may be a read error. The genes are TRBV20-1 and TRBJ2-7; 11 bases agree with TRBD2. Germline V gene lookup returns CDR1 DFQATT and CDR2 SNEGSKA (reference sequence). The CDR3 is made up of 13 amino acids. CDR3 residues: CNAETSGEYEQYF. DNA for the CDR3: TGCAATGCCGAGACTAGCGGGGAATACGAGCAGTACTTC.

This chain joins TRBV10-3 and TRBJ1-6; D call uncertain. The DNA matches TRBJ2-7 better at its end, which makes the J call doubtful. CDR1 is ENHRY and CDR2 is SYGVKD in the germline V gene. The CDR3 is made up of 14 amino acids. CDR3 region: CAISEEGPHYEQYF. The CDR3 bases are TGTGCCATCAGTGAGGAAGGACCACACTACGAGCAGTACTTC.

This clonotype was picked up many times. The chain combines TRBV24-1 with TRBJ2-5; D is perhaps TRBD1 (5 bases). V was cut by 7 bases and J by 3 bases, with 17 bases left in between. This CDR3 is 15 amino acids long. Germline CDR1 and CDR2: KGHDR and SFDVKD. The CDR3 sequence is CATSPKTVTEETQYF. The DNA of the CDR3 is TGTGCCACCAGCCCCAAGACAGTCACGGAAGAGACCCAGTACTTC.

The chain couples TRBV29-1 to TRBJ1-3; tentatively, D is TRBD1 (5 bases). Per the germline V gene, CDR1 is SQVTM and CDR2 is ANQGSEA. Trimming pared 0 bases from V and 2 bases from J, leaving 8 bases between. This CDR3 has 14 residues. Here the CDR3 DNA reads TGCAGCGTTGAAGATGTCAGGGCTGGAAACACCATATATTTT. Translated, it gives CSVEDVRAGNTIYF.

CDR3 in amino acids: CAISDRGTGNSPLHF. CDR3 nucleotide sequence: TGTGCCATCAGTGATCGTGGGACAGGGAATTCACCCCTCCACTTT. This sequence joins TRBV10-3 and TRBJ1-6; 9 positions agree with TRBD1. Germline V gene lookup returns CDR1 ENHRY and CDR2 SYGVKD. V was clipped by 3 bases and J by 7 bases; unmatched bases: 4. This CDR3 is built from 15 residues.

The sample holds a few counts of this clonotype. The chain links TRBV9 to TRBJ2-7; a possible D gene is TRBD1 (6 bases). Trimming removed 0 bases from V and 3 bases from J, with 16 bases in between. The CDR3 length is 16 residues. CDR1 SGDLS and CDR2 YYNGEE come from the germline V gene. CDR3 sequence: CASSVGERQVDYEQYF. CDR3 bases: TGTGCCAGCAGCGTAGGTGAGCGACAGGTAGACTACGAGCAGTACTTC.

The V gene is TRBV2, the J gene TRBJ2-7, with TRBD1 identical over 11 bases. The CDR3 has 14 residues. Germline V gene sequence: CDR1 SNHLY, CDR2 FYNNEI. With V trimmed by 8 bases and J by 5 bases, 8 bases remained unmatched. The CDR3 loop is CASQDWDRGNEQYF. The CDR3 nucleotides are TGTGCCAGCCAAGACTGGGACAGGGGGAACGAGCAGTACTTC.

The table lists this clonotype with many counts. The rearrangement uses TRBV10-3 and TRBJ2-2; D call uncertain. The germline CDR1 and CDR2 sequences are ENHRY and SYGVKD. V lost 5 bases to trimming and J lost 0 bases, with 7 bases between them. The length of the CDR3 is 14 residues. CDR3 amino acids: CAISSGANTGELFF. The CDR3 DNA follows: TGTGCCATCAGTTCAGGAGCGAACACCGGGGAGCTGTTTTTT.

This clonotype was found many times. CDR3 nucleotides: TGTGCCATCTTACGGACAGGGGTTAACTATGGCTACACCTTC. This translates into CAILRTGVNYGYTF. The J gene is TRBJ1-2, the V gene TRBV10-3; TRBD1 matches 9 bases. CDR1 is ENHRY, CDR2 SYGVKD, per germline. The trim removed 8 bases at V and 1 base at J, leaving 5 bases unmatched. This CDR3 region has 14 residues.

This clonotype was observed at least ten times. The V and J genes are TRBV5-6 and TRBJ2-7; 12 bases are shared with TRBD1. The V segment lost 3 bases and the J segment 6 bases; nucleotides outside the gene matches: 7. The CDR3 is made up of 15 amino acids. From germline, CDR1 is SGHDT and CDR2 YYEEEE. In DNA form, the CDR3 reads TGTGCCAGCAGCTCGGAGGGACAGGGGGCTATCGAGCAGTACTTC. As protein: CASSSEGQGAIEQYF.

This chain links TRBV6-6 with TRBJ2-7; 8 nucleotides match TRBD2. J gave up 2 bases and V 8 bases, and 11 bases lay outside the gene matches. Germline V CDR1 and CDR2: MNHNY, SVGAGI (reference sequence). The CDR3 consists of 15 residues. The CDR3 nucleotides read TGTGCCAGCCGTGTTCAAGCGGGGGTAACCTACGAGCAGTACTTC. Translation: CASRVQAGVTYEQYF.

This chain uses TRBV29-1 with TRBJ2-7; unclear D gene. The CDR3 sequence is 13 residues long. CDR1 is SQVTM and CDR2 is ANQGSEA in the germline V gene. Trimming removed 8 bases from V and 0 bases from J, with 14 bases in between. CDR3 amino acids: CSQVETPSYEQYF. Written as DNA, the CDR3 is TGCAGCCAAGTGGAGACTCCCTCCTACGAGCAGTACTTC.

The V gene is TRBV29-1, the J gene TRBJ2-1; the D is unclear. V dropped 4 bases and J dropped 5 bases, with 9 bases sitting between them. CDR3 size: 12 residues. Looked up from germline, CDR1 is SQVTM and CDR2 is ANQGSEA. The CDR3 DNA sequence: TGCAGCGTTGCTGAGAACGACAATGAGCAGTTCTTC. Protein product: CSVAENDNEQFF.

The sample holds many counts of this clonotype. The chain links TRBV2 to TRBJ2-7; TRBD1 is a possible D gene (6 bases). The CDR3 has 13 amino acids. Deletions cut 6 bases from V and 1 base from J, with 10 bases between. Germline CDR1 and CDR2: SNHLY and FYNNEI. The CDR3 loop reads CASRQGSSYEQYF. The CDR3 bases are TGTGCCAGCAGGCAGGGGAGTTCCTACGAGCAGTACTTC.

The rearrangement joins TRBV29-1 to TRBJ1-1, with D unclear. Per germline, CDR1 SQVTM and CDR2 ANQGSEA. Trimming shortened V by 8 bases and J by 3 bases, and 13 bases separated the two germline ends. There are 12 residues in the CDR3. The DNA of the CDR3 is TGCAGCAACGAACTTGGGGACACTGAAGCTTTCTTT. Residues: CSNELGDTEAFF.

The table lists this clonotype with many counts. Since no conserved phenylalanine or tryptophan closes the CDR3, a read error is the likely cause. No DNA is shown, since the ends of the CDR3 on it are uncertain; the CDR3 is the one TCRdb lists. The CDR3 sequence: CASSEDNREE. The rearrangement links TRBV2 to TRBJ1-2; no check of the table's D call, TRBD1, against the DNA was made. Per germline, CDR1 SNHLY and CDR2 FYNNEI. The CDR3 extends over 10 residues, inclusive of both ends.

This clonotype has only a few counts. The chain has TRBV5-4 and TRBJ1-3; 7 bases match TRBD1. Unmatched junction bases numbered 4, after V lost 1 base and J lost 0 bases. CDR3 length equals 16 residues. Per germline, CDR1 SGHNT and CDR2 YYREEE (reference sequence). The CDR3 nucleotides are TGTGCCAGCAGCTTGAAGGGGGCCAGCTCTGGAAACACCATATATTTT. Translating gives CASSLKGASSGNTIYF.

This clonotype was recorded a few times. This sequence joins TRBV12-3 or TRBV12-4 and TRBJ2-2, with 12 bases aligning to TRBD2. CDR3 length equals 16 residues. V lost 5 bases and J lost 7; bases outside the gene matches: 8. This chain's CDR3 is CASSARLAGVGGELFF. The CDR3 DNA follows: TGTGCCAGCAGTGCAAGACTAGCGGGAGTGGGCGGGGAGCTGTTTTTT.

This clonotype was seen ten or more times. The rearrangement joins TRBV10-3 to TRBJ1-2, with 7 bases identical to TRBD1. The ends lost 0 bases at V and 7 bases at J; junction bases unmatched: 2. The CDR3 spans 13 residues. Germline V lookup: CDR1 ENHRY, CDR2 SYGVKD. This CDR3 is CAISESTGSGYTF. The CDR3 region has the DNA TGTGCCATCAGTGAGTCGACAGGGTCTGGCTACACCTTC.

This clonotype was observed a handful of times. V is TRBV7-9 and J is TRBJ2-2; D is possibly TRBD2 (5 bases). Germline values: CDR1 SEHNR, CDR2 FQNEAQ (reference sequence). This CDR3 has 17 residues. The V and J ends lost 5 bases and 6 bases respectively, with 22 bases between them. CDR3 bases: TGTGCCAGCAGCCCTACGACGGGGTTAATCCTCCCCGGGGAGCTGTTTTTT. It yields the protein CASSPTTGLILPGELFF. The full variable domain, its missing parts supplied by reference TRBV7-9 and TRBJ2-2, is DTGVSQNPRHKITKRGQNVTFRCDPISEHNRLYWYRQTLGQGPEFLTYFQNEAQLEKSRLLSDRFSAERPKGSFSTLEIQRTEQGDSAMYLCASSPTTGLILPGELFFGEGSRLTVL.

The genes are TRBV10-2 and TRBJ2-7; D is uncertain. This CDR3 is 12 amino acids long. With 7 bases removed from V and 0 bases from J, the gap between germline ends came to 7 bases. Germline loops: CDR1 WSHSY, CDR2 SAAADI. The CDR3 is CASMDGSYEQYF. CDR3 coding DNA: TGCGCCAGCATGGACGGCTCCTACGAGCAGTACTTC.

The V and J genes are TRBV19 and TRBJ1-2, with D unresolved. Looked up from germline, CDR1 is LNHDA and CDR2 is SQIVND (reference sequence). There are 13 residues in the CDR3. The V end was cut by 6 bases, the J end by 7 bases, with 15 bases between. This CDR3 is CASRNDQSLGYTF. The CDR3 DNA follows: TGTGCCAGTAGAAACGACCAGTCGCTTGGCTACACCTTC.

The chain recombines TRBV20-1 with TRBJ2-7; TRBD2 aligns across 8 bases. The CDR3 extends over 13 amino acids. With V trimmed by 7 bases and J by 9 bases, 14 bases remained unmatched. Germline V gene sequence: CDR1 DFQATT, CDR2 SNEGSKA (reference sequence). CDR3 amino acids: CSDSRLAGNVQYF. DNA for the CDR3: TGCAGTGATAGTCGTCTAGCGGGTAACGTGCAGTACTTC.